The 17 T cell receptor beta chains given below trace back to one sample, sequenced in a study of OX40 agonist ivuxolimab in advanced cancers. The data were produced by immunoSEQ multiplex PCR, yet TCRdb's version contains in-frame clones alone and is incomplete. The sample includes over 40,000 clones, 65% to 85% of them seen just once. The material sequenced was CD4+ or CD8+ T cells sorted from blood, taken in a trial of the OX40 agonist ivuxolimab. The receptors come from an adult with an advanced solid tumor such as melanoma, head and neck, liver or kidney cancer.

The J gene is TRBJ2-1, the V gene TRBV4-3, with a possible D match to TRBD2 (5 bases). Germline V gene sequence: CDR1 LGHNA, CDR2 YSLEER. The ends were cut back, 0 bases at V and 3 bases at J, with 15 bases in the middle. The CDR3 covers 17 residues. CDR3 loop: CASSQDYDSRGYNEQFF. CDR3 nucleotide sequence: TGCGCCAGCAGCCAAGATTATGACTCCCGGGGCTACAATGAGCAGTTCTTC.

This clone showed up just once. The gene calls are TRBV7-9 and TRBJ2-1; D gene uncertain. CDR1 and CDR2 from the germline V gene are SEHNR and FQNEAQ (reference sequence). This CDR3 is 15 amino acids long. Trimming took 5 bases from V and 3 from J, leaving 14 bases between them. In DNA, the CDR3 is TGTGCCAGCAGCAACAGTCTACCCTTCTACAATGAGCAGTTCTTC. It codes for CASSNSLPFYNEQFF.

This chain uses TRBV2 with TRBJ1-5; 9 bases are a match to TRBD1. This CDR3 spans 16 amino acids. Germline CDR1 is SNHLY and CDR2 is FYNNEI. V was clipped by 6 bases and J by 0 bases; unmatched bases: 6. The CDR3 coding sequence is TGTGCCAGCAGAGATGACAGGGGGAATAGCAATCAGCCCCAGCATTTT. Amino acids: CASRDDRGNSNQPQHF.

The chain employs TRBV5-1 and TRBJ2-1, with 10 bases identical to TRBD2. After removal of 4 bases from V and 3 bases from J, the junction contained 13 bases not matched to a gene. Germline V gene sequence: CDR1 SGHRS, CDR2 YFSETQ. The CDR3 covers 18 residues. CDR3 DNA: TGCGCCAGCAGCACGGTCCCCCTAGCGGGAGCTAGCTACAATGAGCAGTTCTTC. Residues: CASSTVPLAGASYNEQFF.

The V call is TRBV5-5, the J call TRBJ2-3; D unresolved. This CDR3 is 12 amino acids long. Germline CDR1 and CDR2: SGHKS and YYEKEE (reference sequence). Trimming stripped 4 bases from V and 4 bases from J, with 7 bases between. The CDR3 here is CASSILSDTQYF. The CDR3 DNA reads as TGTGCCAGCAGCATCCTATCAGATACGCAGTATTTT.

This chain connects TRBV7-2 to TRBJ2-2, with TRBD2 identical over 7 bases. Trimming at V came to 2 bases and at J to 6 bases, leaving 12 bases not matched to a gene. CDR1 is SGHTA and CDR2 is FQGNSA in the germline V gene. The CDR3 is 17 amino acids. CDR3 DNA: TGTGCCAGCAGCTTATCGGGGGGAGGGATTCGGGCCGGGGAGCTGTTTTTT. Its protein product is CASSLSGGGIRAGELFF.

CDR3 loop: CAWSVSGIRDTQYF. CDR3 DNA: TGTGCCTGGAGTGTATCGGGGATTAGGGATACGCAGTATTTT. V is TRBV30 and J is TRBJ2-3, with a possible D match to TRBD2 (5 bases). Germline values: CDR1 GTSNPN, CDR2 SVGIG (reference sequence). V was cut by 0 bases and J by 6 bases, with 13 bases left in between. The CDR3 contains 14 residues.

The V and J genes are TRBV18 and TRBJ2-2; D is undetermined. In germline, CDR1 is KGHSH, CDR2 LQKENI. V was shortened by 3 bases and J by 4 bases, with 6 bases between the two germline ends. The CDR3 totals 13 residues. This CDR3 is CASSPRTTGELFF. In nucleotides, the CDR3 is TGTGCCAGCTCACCTCGGACCACCGGGGAGCTGTTTTTT.

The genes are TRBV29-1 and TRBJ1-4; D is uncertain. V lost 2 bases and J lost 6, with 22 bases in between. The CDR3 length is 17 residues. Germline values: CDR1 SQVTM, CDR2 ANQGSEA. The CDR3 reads CSVETANPSLGYEKLFF. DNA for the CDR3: TGCAGCGTTGAAACAGCGAATCCAAGCCTTGGTTATGAAAAACTGTTTTTT.

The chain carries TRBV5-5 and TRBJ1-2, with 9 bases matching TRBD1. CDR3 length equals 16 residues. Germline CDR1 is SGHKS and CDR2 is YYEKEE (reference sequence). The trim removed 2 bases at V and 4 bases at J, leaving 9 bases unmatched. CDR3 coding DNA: TGTGCCAGCAGCTTAGGTACAGGGGGCGGTCCCTATGGCTACACCTTC. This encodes CASSLGTGGGPYGYTF.

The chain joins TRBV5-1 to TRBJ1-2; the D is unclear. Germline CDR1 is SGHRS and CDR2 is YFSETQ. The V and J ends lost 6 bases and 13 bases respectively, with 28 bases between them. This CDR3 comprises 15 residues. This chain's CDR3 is CASMPGSGSLQGGTF. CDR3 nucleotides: TGCGCCAGCATGCCCGGTTCTGGCAGTCTACAAGGTGGCACCTTC.

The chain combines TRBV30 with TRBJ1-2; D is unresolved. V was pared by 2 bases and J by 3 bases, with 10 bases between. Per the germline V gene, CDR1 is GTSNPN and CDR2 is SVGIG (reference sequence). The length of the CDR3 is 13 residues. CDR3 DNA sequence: TGTGCCTGGAGTTCCCGCTCGTACTATGGCTACACCTTC. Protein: CAWSSRSYYGYTF. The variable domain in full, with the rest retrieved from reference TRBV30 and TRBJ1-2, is SQTIHQWPATLVQPVGSPLSLECTVEGTSNPNLYWYRQAAGRGLQLLFYSVGIGQISSEVPQNLSASRPQDRQFILSSKKLLLSDSGFYLCAWSSRSYYGYTFGSGTRLTVV.

In DNA form, the CDR3 reads TGTGCCAGCAGCCAACCCGGGACTAGCGGGTCCTACGAGCAGTACTTC. This sequence encodes CASSQPGTSGSYEQYF. The gene calls are TRBV7-2 and TRBJ2-7; 12 bases are a match to TRBD2. V was clipped by 5 bases and J by 1 base; unmatched bases: 6. Germline V gene sequence: CDR1 SGHTA, CDR2 FQGNSA. The CDR3 totals 16 residues.

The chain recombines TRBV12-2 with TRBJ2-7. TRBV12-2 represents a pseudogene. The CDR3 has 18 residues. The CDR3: CASRLEENGGPGIYEQYF. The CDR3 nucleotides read TGTGCAAGTCGCTTAGAGGAGAACGGGGGCCCAGGGATATACGAGCAGTACTTC.

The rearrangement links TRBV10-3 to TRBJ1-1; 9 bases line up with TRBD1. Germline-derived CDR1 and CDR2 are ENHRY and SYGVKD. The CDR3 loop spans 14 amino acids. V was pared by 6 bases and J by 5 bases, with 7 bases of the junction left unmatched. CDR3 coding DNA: TGTGCCATCAGGGTGGGACAGGGCATAACTGAAGCTTTCTTT. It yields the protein CAIRVGQGITEAFF.

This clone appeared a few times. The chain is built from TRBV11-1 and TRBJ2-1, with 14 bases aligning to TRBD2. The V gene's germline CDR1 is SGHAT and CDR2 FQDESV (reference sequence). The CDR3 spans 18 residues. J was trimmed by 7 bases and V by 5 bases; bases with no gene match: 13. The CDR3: CASSRDNLRTSGRNEQFF. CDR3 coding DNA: TGTGCCAGCAGCCGGGATAACCTGAGGACTAGCGGGAGGAATGAGCAGTTCTTC.

CDR3 sequence: CASSPRLAGAGEQYF. The CDR3 DNA reads TGTGCCAGCTCACCACGACTAGCGGGAGCGGGGGAGCAGTACTTC. This sequence joins TRBV18 and TRBJ2-7; 12 bases fit TRBD2. V lost 1 base to trimming and J lost 7 bases; unmatched junction nucleotides: 5. The CDR3 consists of 15 residues. From germline, CDR1 is KGHSH and CDR2 LQKENI.